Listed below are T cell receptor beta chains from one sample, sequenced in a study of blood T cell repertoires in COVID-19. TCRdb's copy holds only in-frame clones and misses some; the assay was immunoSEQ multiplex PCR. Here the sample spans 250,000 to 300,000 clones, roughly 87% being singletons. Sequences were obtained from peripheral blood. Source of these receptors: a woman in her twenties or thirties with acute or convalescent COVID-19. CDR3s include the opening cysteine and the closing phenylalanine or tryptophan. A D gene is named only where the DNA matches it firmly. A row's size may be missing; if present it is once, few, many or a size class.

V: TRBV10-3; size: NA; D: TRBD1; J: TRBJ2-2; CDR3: CAISKIQGPSNTGELFF; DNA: TGTGCCATCAGCAAGATACAGGGGCCCTCGAACACCGGGGAGCTGTTTTTT
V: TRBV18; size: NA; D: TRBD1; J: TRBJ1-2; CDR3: CASSRTTGPDYGYTF; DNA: TGTGCCAGCTCGCGAACGACAGGGCCGGACTATGGCTACACCTTC
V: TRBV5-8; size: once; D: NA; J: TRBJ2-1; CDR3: CAKPPSSYNEQFF; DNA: TGTGCCAAGCCCCCGAGCTCCTACAATGAGCAGTTCTTC
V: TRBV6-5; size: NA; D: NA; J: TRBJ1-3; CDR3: CASSYSRGGMGNTIYF; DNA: TGTGCCAGCAGTTACTCGAGGGGGGGAATGGGAAACACCATATATTTT
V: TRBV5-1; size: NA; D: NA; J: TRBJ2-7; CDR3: CASSLASGLAFYEQYF; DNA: TGCGCCAGCAGCTTGGCCTCGGGGCTAGCGTTCTACGAGCAGTACTTC
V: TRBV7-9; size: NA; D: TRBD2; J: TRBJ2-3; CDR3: CASSLDSGRTDTQYF; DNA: TGTGCCAGCAGCTTAGATAGCGGGCGCACAGATACGCAGTATTTT
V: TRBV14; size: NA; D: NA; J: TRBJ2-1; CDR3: CASSQDPRYDEQFF; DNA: TGTGCCAGCAGCCAAGATCCCCGGTACGATGAGCAGTTCTTC
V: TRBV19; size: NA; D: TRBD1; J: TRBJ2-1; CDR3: CASSIGGQGWNEQFF; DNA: TGTGCCAGTAGTATAGGGGGACAGGGATGGAATGAGCAGTTCTTC
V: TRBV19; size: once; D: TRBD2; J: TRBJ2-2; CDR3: CASRLGTRGTGELFF; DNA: TGTGCCAGTAGACTCGGGACTAGAGGGACCGGGGAGCTGTTTTTT
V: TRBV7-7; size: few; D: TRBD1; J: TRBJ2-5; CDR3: CASSFGQGRQETQYF; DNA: TGTGCTAGCAGCTTCGGACAGGGACGGCAAGAGACCCAGTACTTC
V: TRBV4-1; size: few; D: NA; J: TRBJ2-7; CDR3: CASSQAIGTGSYEQYF; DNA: TGCGCCAGCAGCCAAGCGATAGGCACAGGGTCCTACGAGCAGTACTTC
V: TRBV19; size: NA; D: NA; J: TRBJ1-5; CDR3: CASSPLGVQGGQPQHF; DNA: TGTGCCAGTAGTCCCCTCGGCGTACAGGGCGGACAGCCCCAGCATTTT
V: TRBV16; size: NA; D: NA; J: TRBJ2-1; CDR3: CASSQHSRSYNEQFF; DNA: TGTGCCAGCAGCCAACATTCGCGCTCCTACAATGAGCAGTTCTTC
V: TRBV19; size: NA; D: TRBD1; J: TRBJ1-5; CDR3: CASSTGTGYQPQHF; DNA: TGTGCCAGTAGTACCGGGACAGGGTACCAGCCCCAGCATTTT
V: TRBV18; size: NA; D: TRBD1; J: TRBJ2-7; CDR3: CASSPQGTGVSYEQYF; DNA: TGTGCCAGCTCACCACAGGGGACAGGGGTCTCCTACGAGCAGTACTTC
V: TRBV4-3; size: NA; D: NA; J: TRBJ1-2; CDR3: CASSQELQWNYGYTF; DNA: TGCGCCAGCAGCCAAGAATTACAGTGGAACTATGGCTACACCTTC
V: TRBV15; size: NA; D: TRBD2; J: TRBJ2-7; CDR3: CATSSQKGRVYEQYF; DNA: TGTGCCACCAGCTCCCAAAAGGGGAGGGTCTACGAGCAGTACTTC
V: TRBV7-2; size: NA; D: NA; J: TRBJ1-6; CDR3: CASSQLSGGVLNSPLHF; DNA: TGTGCCAGCAGCCAGCTTTCGGGGGGCGTTCTCAATTCACCCCTCCACTTT
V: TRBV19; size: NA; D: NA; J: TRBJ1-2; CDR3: CASSIIGNYGYTF; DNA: TGTGCCAGTAGTATTATCGGTAACTATGGCTACACCTTC
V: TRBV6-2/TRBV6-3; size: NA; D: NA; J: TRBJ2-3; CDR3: CASSYWPQRITDTQYF; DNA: TGTGCCAGCAGTTACTGGCCGCAGCGGATAACAGATACGCAGTATTTT
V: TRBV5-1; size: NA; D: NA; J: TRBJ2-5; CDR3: CASSLAGSQETQYF; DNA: TGCGCCAGCAGCTTGGCTGGCTCCCAAGAGACCCAGTACTTC